This TCR beta chain is drawn from a study of blood T cell repertoires in COVID-19. V lost 3 bases and J lost 3, with 5 bases in between. The CDR3 is made up of 12 amino acids. Germline values: CDR1 MDHEN, CDR2 SYDVKM. TCRdb's copy holds only in-frame clones and misses some; the assay was immunoSEQ multiplex PCR. The repertoire holds 300,000 or so clones, with around 90% as singletons. V usage is TRBV28 and J usage is TRBJ1-2; no clear D. The sequence was obtained from a man aged 45-65 years with active or convalescent COVID-19. Sequencing was done on a sample of peripheral blood. The CDR3 DNA sequence: TGTGCCAGCAGTTTCCGGGACTATGGCTACACCTTC. This codes for CASSFRDYGYTF.